This TCR beta chain derives from a study of cytomegalovirus exposure and HLA in healthy donors. This CDR3 has 15 amino acids. Germline-derived CDR1 and CDR2 are SGHTS and YDEGEE. V lost 4 bases to trimming and J lost 0 bases, with 13 bases between them. The PCR was carried out with 60 Vbeta primers and 13 Jbeta primers. Assay used: immunoSEQ multiplex PCR; TCRdb lists only in-frame clones, some missing. The sample shows around 85,000 clones, 80% of them seen only once. The receptor was derived from a male donor in good health and CMV-seronegative. This sequence joins TRBV5-8 and TRBJ1-2; D gene unclear. The sequencing input was PBMCs. Here the CDR3 reads CASSERRLANYGYTF. The CDR3 nucleotides read TGTGCCAGCAGCGAGAGACGGCTAGCTAACTATGGCTACACCTTC.